These 3 T cell receptor beta chains share one sample of origin, sequenced in a study of control samples from healthy donors and cancer patients. Produced via immunoSEQ multiplex PCR; TCRdb's table is partial and in-frame only. The table records 70,000 to 75,000 clones, roughly 87% of them present only once. The sequenced sample consisted of blood. The receptor set was obtained from a woman aged 45-65 years in good health.

The chain carries TRBV6-5 and TRBJ2-5, with 8 bases that match TRBD2. Germline V CDR1 and CDR2: MNHEY, SVGAGI. V was pared by 6 bases and J by 5 bases, with 8 bases of the junction left unmatched. The CDR3 extends over 14 amino acids. The CDR3 DNA follows: TGTGCCAGCAGCCGACCTAGCGGGCGGGAGACCCAGTACTTC. Amino acid sequence: CASSRPSGRETQYF.

This clone was seen a single time. The chain combines TRBV28 with TRBJ2-5; D possibly matches TRBD1 or TRBD2 (5 bases each). Germline CDR1 and CDR2: MDHEN and SYDVKM. CDR3 length: 14 residues. Trimming took off 1 base at V and 4 bases at J, with 10 bases between the two ends. CDR3 in amino acids: CASSLYEGRETQYF. In nucleotides, the CDR3 is TGTGCCAGCAGTTTATACGAGGGGAGAGAGACCCAGTACTTC.

The J gene is TRBJ2-1, the V gene TRBV5-1; no definite D call. The CDR3 totals 13 residues. Trimming removed 5 bases from V and 1 base from J, with 7 bases in between. Germline V gene sequence: CDR1 SGHRS, CDR2 YFSETQ. The CDR3: CASSVGSYNEQFF. DNA of the CDR3: TGCGCCAGCAGTGTGGGATCCTACAATGAGCAGTTCTTC.